The clone carrying this T cell receptor (beta chain) is a singleton in its sample. Participants' reported clinical history set cohort assignment. Source study methods: Reference gene primer amplification in the assay estimated nucleated cell counts. Sequencing was performed with immunoSEQ multiplex PCR; in TCRdb, only in-frame clones are kept and a portion is missing. The DNA gave D and trimming, while V, J and clone size come from that table. Of about 200,000 clones detected, 89% appear once; the ten largest clones hold approximately 8.2%. The CDR3 loop spans 14 amino acids. After removal of 6 bases from V and 1 base from J, the junction contained 4 bases not matched to a gene. Looked up from germline, CDR1 is SEHNR and CDR2 is FQNEAQ (reference sequence). The sample belongs to a study of blood T cell repertoires in COVID-19. Overall study context: Samples of COVID-19 (acute and convalescent) were obtained from the United States, Italy and Spain. The cDNA or gDNA used as material had been derived from T cells, B-cell-depleted T cells, or PBMCs.

The specimen sequenced was PBMCs or T cells enriched from blood (not recorded which). This clonotype was obtained from a woman aged 18-30 years who had recovered from COVID-19. The chain links TRBV7-9 to TRBJ2-5, with 8 bases lining up with TRBD2. The CDR3 loop is CASSRAGGQETQYF. DNA of the CDR3: TGTGCCAGCAGTCGCGCGGGGGGCCAAGAGACCCAGTACTTC.